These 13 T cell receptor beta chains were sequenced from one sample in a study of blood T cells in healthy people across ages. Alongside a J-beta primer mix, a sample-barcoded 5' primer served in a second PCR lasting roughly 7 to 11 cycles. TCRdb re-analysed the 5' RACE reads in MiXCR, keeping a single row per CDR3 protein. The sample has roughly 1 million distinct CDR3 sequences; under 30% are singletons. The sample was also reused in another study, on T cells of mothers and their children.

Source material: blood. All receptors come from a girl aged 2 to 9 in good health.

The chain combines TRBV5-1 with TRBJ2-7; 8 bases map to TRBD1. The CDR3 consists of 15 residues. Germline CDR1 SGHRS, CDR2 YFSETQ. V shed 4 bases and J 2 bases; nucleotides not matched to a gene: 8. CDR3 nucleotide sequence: TGCGCCAGCAGCATCGGGACAGGCCAAACCTACGAGCAGTACTTC. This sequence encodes CASSIGTGQTYEQYF.

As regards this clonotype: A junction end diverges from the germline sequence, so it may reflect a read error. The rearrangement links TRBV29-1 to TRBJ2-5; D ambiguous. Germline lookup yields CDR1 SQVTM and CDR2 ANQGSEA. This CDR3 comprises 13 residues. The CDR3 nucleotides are TGCAGCGTTGAAGGGCAGTTATTAAAGACCCAGTGCTTC. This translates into CSVEGQLLKTQCF.

The CDR3 region is CASSVEDVVSNEQFF. The CDR3 nucleotides are TGTGCCAGCAGCGTAGAGGACGTCGTAAGCAATGAGCAGTTCTTC. The chain links TRBV9 to TRBJ2-5; D is unclear. The end of the DNA fits TRBJ2-1 better, so the J call may be wrong. The CDR3 runs 15 residues. From germline, CDR1 is SGDLS and CDR2 YYNGEE.

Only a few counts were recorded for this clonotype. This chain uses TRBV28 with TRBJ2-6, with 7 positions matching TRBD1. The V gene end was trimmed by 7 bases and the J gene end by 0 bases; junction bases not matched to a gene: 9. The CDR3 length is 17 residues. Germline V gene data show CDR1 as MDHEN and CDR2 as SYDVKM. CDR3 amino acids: CASNKRDSYSGANVLTF. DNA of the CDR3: TGTGCCAGCAACAAACGGGACAGCTACTCTGGGGCCAACGTCCTGACTTTC.

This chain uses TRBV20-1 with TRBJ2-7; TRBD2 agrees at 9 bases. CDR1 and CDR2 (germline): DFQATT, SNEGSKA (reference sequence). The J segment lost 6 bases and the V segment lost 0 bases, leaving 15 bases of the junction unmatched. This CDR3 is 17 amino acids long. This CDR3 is CSARDLKREDQHGEQYF. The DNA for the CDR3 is TGCAGTGCTAGAGATCTGAAGCGGGAGGACCAACATGGCGAGCAGTACTTC.

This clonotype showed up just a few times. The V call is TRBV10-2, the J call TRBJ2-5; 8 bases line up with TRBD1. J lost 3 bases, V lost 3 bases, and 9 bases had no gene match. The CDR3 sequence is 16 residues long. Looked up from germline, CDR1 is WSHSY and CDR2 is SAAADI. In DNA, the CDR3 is TGCGCCAGCAGTGACCCATCCAGGACAGGGAAAGAGACCCAGTACTTC. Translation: CASSDPSRTGKETQYF.

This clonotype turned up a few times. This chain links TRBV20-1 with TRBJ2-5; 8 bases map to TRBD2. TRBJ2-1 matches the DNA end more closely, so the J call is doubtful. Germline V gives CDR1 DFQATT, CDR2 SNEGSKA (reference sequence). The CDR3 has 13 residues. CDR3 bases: TGCAGTGCCCGGACTAGCTTTAACAATGAGCAGTTCTTC. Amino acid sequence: CSARTSFNNEQFF.

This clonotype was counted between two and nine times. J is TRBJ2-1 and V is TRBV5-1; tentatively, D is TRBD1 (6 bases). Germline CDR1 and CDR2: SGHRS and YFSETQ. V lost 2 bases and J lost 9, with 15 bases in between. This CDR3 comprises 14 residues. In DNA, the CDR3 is TGCGCCAGCAGCTTAACCAAATTACAGGGTGAGCAGTTCTTC. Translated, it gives CASSLTKLQGEQFF.

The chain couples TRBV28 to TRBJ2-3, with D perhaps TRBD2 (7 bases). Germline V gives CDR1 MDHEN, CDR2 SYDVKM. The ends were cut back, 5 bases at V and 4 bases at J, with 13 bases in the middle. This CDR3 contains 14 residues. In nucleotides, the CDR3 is TGTGCCAGCAGTCCTCCGGGGGGCCCAGATACGCAGTATTTT. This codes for CASSPPGGPDTQYF.

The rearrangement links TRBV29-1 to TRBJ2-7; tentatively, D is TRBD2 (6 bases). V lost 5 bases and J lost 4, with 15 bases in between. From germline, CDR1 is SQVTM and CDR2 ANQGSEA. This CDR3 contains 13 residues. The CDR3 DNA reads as TGCAGCGTTATATATTTGCGGGATTACGAGCAGTACTTC. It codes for CSVIYLRDYEQYF.

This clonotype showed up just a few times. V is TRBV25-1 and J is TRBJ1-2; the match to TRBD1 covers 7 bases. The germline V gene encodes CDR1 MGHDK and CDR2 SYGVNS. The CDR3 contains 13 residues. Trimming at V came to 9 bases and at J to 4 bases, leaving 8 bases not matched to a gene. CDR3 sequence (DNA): TGTGCCAGACACAGGGGAGGAGGCTATGGCTACACCTTC. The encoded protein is CARHRGGGYGYTF.

The CDR3 region has the DNA TGCGCCAGCAGCCGCTCGGTGAACGGCCACAATGAGCAGTTCTTC. As protein: CASSRSVNGHNEQFF. This sequence joins TRBV5-1 and TRBJ2-1; no clear D gene. There are 15 residues in the CDR3. Germline CDR1 SGHRS, CDR2 YFSETQ. V dropped 4 bases and J dropped 5 bases, with 16 bases sitting between them.

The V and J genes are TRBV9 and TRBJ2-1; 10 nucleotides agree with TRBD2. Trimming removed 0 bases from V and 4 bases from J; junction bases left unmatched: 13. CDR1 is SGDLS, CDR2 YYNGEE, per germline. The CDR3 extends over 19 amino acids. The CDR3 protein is CASSVERLAGDPVYNEQFF. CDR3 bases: TGTGCCAGCAGCGTAGAGAGGCTAGCGGGAGACCCCGTGTACAATGAGCAGTTCTTC.